Following are 17 T cell receptor beta chains from one sample sequenced in a study of blood T cell repertoires in COVID-19. Clones were sequenced by immunoSEQ multiplex PCR, and TCRdb holds only the in-frame ones, with some missing. The sample holds some 130,000 clones, about 88% seen once. Material for sequencing was peripheral blood. These receptors originate from a man between 60 and 75 years old with COVID-19, enrolled during active disease.

The chain uses TRBV3-1 (or the pseudogene TRBV3-2) and TRBJ1-2, with TRBD1 as a possible D gene (5 bases). The V end lost 1 base, the J end lost 4 bases, and 19 bases lay between the germline ends. The CDR3 has 17 amino acids. Germline CDR1 and CDR2: LGHDT and YNNKEL (reference sequence). The CDR3, as DNA: TGTGCCAGCAGCCAAGTCCGGGGCGTCGGGACTTCCTATGGCTACACCTTC. Translated, it gives CASSQVRGVGTSYGYTF.

This clone was seen only once. The V and J genes are TRBV5-1 and TRBJ2-1; D is possibly TRBD2 (6 bases). CDR1 is SGHRS, CDR2 YFSETQ, per germline. This CDR3 has 15 residues. Trimming removed 3 bases from V and 2 bases from J, with 12 bases in between. CDR3 coding DNA: TGCGCCAGCAGCTCCGGGGTAGCGGCCTACAATGAGCAGTTCTTC. This sequence encodes CASSSGVAAYNEQFF.

The chain employs TRBV18 and TRBJ2-3; 8 bases line up with TRBD2. The CDR3 covers 14 residues. V dropped 6 bases and J dropped 4; count of bases not matched to a gene: 6. Germline-derived CDR1 and CDR2 are KGHSH and LQKENI. CDR3 in DNA: TGTGCCAGCTCCCCCACAGCGGGGGCAGATACGCAGTATTTT. Residues: CASSPTAGADTQYF. The variable domain in full, with the rest retrieved from reference TRBV18 and TRBJ2-3, is NAGVMQNPRHLVRRRGQEARLRCSPMKGHSHVYWYRQLPEEGLKFMVYLQKENIIDESGMPKERFSAEFPKEGPSILRIQQVVRGDSAAYFCASSPTAGADTQYFGPGTRLTVL.

This clone is medium-sized (0.01 to 0.1%) within its sample. This rearrangement joins TRBV10-3 to TRBJ2-7; 9 nucleotides agree with TRBD1. The length of the CDR3 is 14 residues. Per the germline V gene, CDR1 is ENHRY and CDR2 is SYGVKD. J lost 7 bases, V lost 6 bases, and 10 bases had no gene match. CDR3 amino acids: CAIRGWDRAEEQYF. The CDR3 DNA follows: TGTGCCATCAGGGGCTGGGACAGGGCGGAGGAGCAGTACTTC.

V and J are TRBV7-3 and TRBJ2-3; a possible D gene is TRBD2 (5 bases). V was trimmed by 1 base and J by 0 bases, leaving 8 bases between them. Germline assignment: CDR1 SGHTA and CDR2 FQGTGA. This CDR3 contains 15 residues. The CDR3 protein is CASSLNGVSTDTQYF. The CDR3 DNA reads as TGTGCCAGCAGCTTAAACGGGGTGAGCACAGATACGCAGTATTTT.

The V call is TRBV24-1, the J call TRBJ2-5, with D possibly matching TRBD2 (6 bases). Per germline, CDR1 KGHDR and CDR2 SFDVKD. V lost 0 bases and J 4 bases, leaving 8 bases between the germline ends. The CDR3 has 14 residues. The CDR3 reads CATSDLPGRETQYF. The CDR3 DNA reads as TGTGCCACCAGTGATTTGCCCGGGAGAGAGACCCAGTACTTC.

The genes are TRBV18 and TRBJ2-7, with D possibly matching TRBD2 (5 bases). Germline V gene sequence: CDR1 KGHSH, CDR2 LQKENI. Trimming removed 6 bases from V and 0 bases from J, with 15 bases in between. CDR3 length: 15 residues. In DNA, the CDR3 is TGTGCCAGCTCCCTTAATGGAGCGGCCTCCTACGAGCAGTACTTC. This gives the protein CASSLNGAASYEQYF.

This chain joins TRBV5-4 and TRBJ2-2; 8 bases match TRBD2. J was trimmed by 5 bases and V by 0 bases; bases with no gene match: 6. This CDR3 is built from 16 residues. The germline CDR1 and CDR2 sequences are SGHNT and YYREEE (reference sequence). The CDR3 protein is CASSLVAGLETGELFF. The CDR3, as DNA: TGTGCCAGCAGCTTGGTGGCGGGACTAGAAACCGGGGAGCTGTTTTTT.

The chain employs TRBV29-1 and TRBJ1-1, with D maybe TRBD1 (6 bases). Trimming removed 2 bases at V and 3 bases at J, with 16 bases between. CDR1 and CDR2 from the germline V gene are SQVTM and ANQGSEA. CDR3 size: 15 residues. As DNA, the CDR3 is TGCAGCGTTGAAAGGGGGGGGCGCATAGACACTGAAGCTTTCTTT. Protein sequence: CSVERGGRIDTEAFF. The full variable domain, its missing parts supplied by reference TRBV29-1 and TRBJ1-1, is SAVISQKPSRDICQRGTSLTIQCQVDSQVTMMFWYRQQPGQSLTLIATANQGSEATYESGFVIDKFPISRPNLTFSTLTVSNMSPEDSSIYLCSVERGGRIDTEAFFGQGTRLTVV.

The CDR3 DNA follows: TGCGCCAGCAGCCGACTAGCGGGATACCGAGATGAGCAGTTCTTC. It translates to CASSRLAGYRDEQFF. This chain links TRBV5-1 with TRBJ2-1; 11 positions agree with TRBD2. The J segment lost 8 bases and the V segment lost 4 bases, leaving 8 bases of the junction unmatched. Germline CDR1 is SGHRS and CDR2 is YFSETQ. This CDR3 region has 15 residues.

In DNA, the CDR3 is TGTGCCAGCAGCTTAGAAGGAGCATACCAAGAGACCCAGTACTTC. Its translation is CASSLEGAYQETQYF. The V and J genes are TRBV7-3 and TRBJ2-5; D ambiguous. V lost 2 bases to trimming and J lost 0 bases, with 10 bases between them. Germline CDR1 and CDR2: SGHTA and FQGTGA. This CDR3 has 15 residues.

The CDR3 reads CASSVATGGGSEQFF. The DNA for the CDR3 is TGTGCCAGCAGCGTAGCAACGGGAGGAGGGAGCGAGCAGTTCTTC. The chain links TRBV9 to TRBJ2-1, with 7 bases lining up with TRBD2. The junction had 10 bases not matched to a gene; V was cut back by 0 bases and J by 10 bases. The CDR3 is 15 amino acids. Germline CDR1 SGDLS, CDR2 YYNGEE.

The chain uses TRBV3-1 (or the pseudogene TRBV3-2) and TRBJ2-7; 10 bases are a match to TRBD2. The CDR3 contains 15 residues. The V gene's germline CDR1 is LGHDT and CDR2 YNNKEL (reference sequence). After removal of 4 bases from V and 5 bases from J, the junction contained 8 bases not matched to a gene. CDR3 amino acids: CASSPTSGYVDEQYF. The CDR3 DNA follows: TGTGCCAGCAGCCCGACTAGCGGGTATGTCGACGAGCAGTACTTC.

The chain combines TRBV10-3 with TRBJ2-7; D is possibly TRBD1 (6 bases). Trimming took off 0 bases at V and 6 bases at J, with 15 bases between the two ends. Per the germline V gene, CDR1 is ENHRY and CDR2 is SYGVKD. This CDR3 is 15 amino acids long. In DNA, the CDR3 is TGTGCCATCAGTGAGTCGACTGGGCAGGGGTTCGAGCAGTACTTC. This translates into CAISESTGQGFEQYF.

The chain has TRBV23-1 and TRBJ2-1, with 13 positions matching TRBD2. TRBV23-1 is flagged as an ORF with uncertain function. The CDR3 has 16 amino acids. V lost 2 bases and J lost 8; bases outside the gene matches: 6. CDR3 protein: CASSQTGLAGWDEQFF. CDR3 nucleotides: TGCGCCAGCAGTCAAACGGGACTAGCGGGATGGGATGAGCAGTTCTTC.

This clone was detected once. The genes are TRBV7-9 and TRBJ1-2; D is unclear. Deletions cut 1 base from V and 4 bases from J, with 13 bases between. The CDR3 length is 15 residues. The germline gives CDR1 SEHNR, CDR2 FQNEAQ (reference sequence). The DNA of the CDR3 is TGTGCCAGCAGCTTAGTGGAGGGTATGAGCTATGGCTACACCTTC. This gives the protein CASSLVEGMSYGYTF.

The V and J genes are TRBV7-9 and TRBJ1-6; D remains unclear. The germline gives CDR1 SEHNR, CDR2 FQNEAQ (reference sequence). Trimming took 3 bases from V and 4 from J, leaving 16 bases between them. The CDR3 is made up of 17 amino acids. DNA for the CDR3: TGTGCCAGCAGCTTCCTAAAAACCCGGGAGTATAATTCACCCCTCCACTTT. It yields the protein CASSFLKTREYNSPLHF.